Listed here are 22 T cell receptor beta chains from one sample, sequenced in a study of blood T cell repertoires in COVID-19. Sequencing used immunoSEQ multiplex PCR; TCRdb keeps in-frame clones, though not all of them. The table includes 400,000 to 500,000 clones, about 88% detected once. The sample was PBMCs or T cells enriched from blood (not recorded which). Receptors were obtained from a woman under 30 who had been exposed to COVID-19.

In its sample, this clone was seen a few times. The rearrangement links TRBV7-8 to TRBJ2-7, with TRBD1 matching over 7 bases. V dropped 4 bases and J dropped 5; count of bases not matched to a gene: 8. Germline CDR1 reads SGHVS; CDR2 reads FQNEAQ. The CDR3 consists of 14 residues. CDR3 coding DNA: TGTGCCAGCAGCTACAGGGGCGGCGTAGACGAGCAGTACTTC. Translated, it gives CASSYRGGVDEQYF.

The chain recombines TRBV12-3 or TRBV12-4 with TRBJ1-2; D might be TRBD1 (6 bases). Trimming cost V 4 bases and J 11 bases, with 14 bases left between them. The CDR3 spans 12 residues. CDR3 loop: CASSSNPGEYTF. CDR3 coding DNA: TGTGCCAGCAGTTCCAACCCAGGGGAGTACACCTTC.

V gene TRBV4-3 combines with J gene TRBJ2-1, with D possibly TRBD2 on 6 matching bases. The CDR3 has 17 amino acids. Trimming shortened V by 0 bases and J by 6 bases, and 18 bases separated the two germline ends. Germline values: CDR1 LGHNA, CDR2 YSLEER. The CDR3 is CASSQDFRGLLSNEQFF. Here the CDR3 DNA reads TGCGCCAGCAGCCAAGACTTCCGGGGACTCCTGAGCAATGAGCAGTTCTTC.

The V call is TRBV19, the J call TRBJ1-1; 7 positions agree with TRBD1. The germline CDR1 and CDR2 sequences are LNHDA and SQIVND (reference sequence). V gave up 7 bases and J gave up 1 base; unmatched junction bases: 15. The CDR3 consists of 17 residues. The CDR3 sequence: CASTTDRAMIPNTEAFF. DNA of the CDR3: TGTGCCAGTACCACAGACAGGGCCATGATTCCGAACACTGAAGCTTTCTTT.

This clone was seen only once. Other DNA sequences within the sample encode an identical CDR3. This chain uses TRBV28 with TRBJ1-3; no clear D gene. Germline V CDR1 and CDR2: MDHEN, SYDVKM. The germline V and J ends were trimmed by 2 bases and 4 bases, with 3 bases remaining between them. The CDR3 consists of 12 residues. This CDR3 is CASSLEGNTIYF. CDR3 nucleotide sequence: TGTGCCAGCAGTTTAGAGGGAAACACCATATATTTT.

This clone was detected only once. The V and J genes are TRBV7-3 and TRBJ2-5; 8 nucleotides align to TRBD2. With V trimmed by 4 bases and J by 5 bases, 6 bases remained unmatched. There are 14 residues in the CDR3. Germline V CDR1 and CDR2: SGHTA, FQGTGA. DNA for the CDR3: TGTGCCAGCAGCTCGGGACTAGACGGCGAGACCCAGTACTTC. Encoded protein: CASSSGLDGETQYF.

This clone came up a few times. CDR3 sequence (DNA): TGTGCCATCAGTGCTAGCGGGGGGGCCTACGAGCAGTACTTC. It codes for CAISASGGAYEQYF. V gene TRBV10-3 combines with J gene TRBJ2-7; 12 nucleotides match TRBD2. Germline V lookup: CDR1 ENHRY, CDR2 SYGVKD. This CDR3 has 14 amino acids. V shed 4 bases, J shed 2 bases, and the junction held 0 bases outside the gene matches.

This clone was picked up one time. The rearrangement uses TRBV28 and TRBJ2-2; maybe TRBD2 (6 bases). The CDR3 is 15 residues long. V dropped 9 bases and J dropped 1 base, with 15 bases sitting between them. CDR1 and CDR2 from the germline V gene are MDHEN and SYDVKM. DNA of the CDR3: TGTGCCAGTAAGCCGGGACTTATGAACACCGGGGAGCTGTTTTTT. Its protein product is CASKPGLMNTGELFF. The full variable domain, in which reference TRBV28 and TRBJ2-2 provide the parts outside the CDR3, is DVKVTQSSRYLVKRTGEKVFLECVQDMDHENMFWYRQDPGLGLRLIYFSYDVKMKEKGDIPEGYSVSREKKERFSLILESASTNQTSMYLCASKPGLMNTGELFFGEGSRLTVL.

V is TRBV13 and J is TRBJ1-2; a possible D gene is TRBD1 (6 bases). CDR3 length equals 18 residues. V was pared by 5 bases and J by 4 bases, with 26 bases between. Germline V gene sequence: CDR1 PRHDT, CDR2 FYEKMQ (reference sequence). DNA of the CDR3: TGTGCCAGCAGCACCAAACAGGGCCGTCTGGGCGTTAGCTATGGCTACACCTTC. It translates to CASSTKQGRLGVSYGYTF.

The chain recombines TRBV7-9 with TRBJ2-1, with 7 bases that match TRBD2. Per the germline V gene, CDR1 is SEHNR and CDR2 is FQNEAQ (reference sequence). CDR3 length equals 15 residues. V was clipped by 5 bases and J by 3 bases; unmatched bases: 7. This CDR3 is CASSEGLDIYNEQFF. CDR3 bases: TGTGCCAGCAGCGAAGGACTAGATATCTACAATGAGCAGTTCTTC.

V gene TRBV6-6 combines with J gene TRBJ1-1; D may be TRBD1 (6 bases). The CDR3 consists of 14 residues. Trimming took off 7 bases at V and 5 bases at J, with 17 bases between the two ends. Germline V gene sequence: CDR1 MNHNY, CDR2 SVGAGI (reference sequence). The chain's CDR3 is CASNRLTGRTEAFF. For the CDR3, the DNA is TGTGCCAGCAATCGCCTGACAGGTCGAACTGAAGCTTTCTTT.

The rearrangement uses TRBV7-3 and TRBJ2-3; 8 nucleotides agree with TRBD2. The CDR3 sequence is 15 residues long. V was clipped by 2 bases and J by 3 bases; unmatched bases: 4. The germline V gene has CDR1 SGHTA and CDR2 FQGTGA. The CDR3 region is CASSLGGGRTDTQYF. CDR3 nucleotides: TGTGCCAGCAGCTTAGGCGGGGGGCGAACAGATACGCAGTATTTT.

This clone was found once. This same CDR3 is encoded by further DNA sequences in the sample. The CDR3 sequence is CASSLVGQSSYNEQFF. In DNA form, the CDR3 reads TGCGCCAGCAGCTTGGTTGGACAAAGCTCCTACAATGAGCAGTTCTTC. The chain joins TRBV5-1 to TRBJ2-1; the D gene is possibly TRBD1 (5 bases). V lost 0 bases and J 0 bases, leaving 10 bases between the germline ends. This CDR3 has 16 amino acids. Germline CDR1 is SGHRS and CDR2 is YFSETQ.

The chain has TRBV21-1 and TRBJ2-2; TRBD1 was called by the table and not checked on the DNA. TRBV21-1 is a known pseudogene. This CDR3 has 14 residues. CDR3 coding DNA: TGTGCCAGCAAAACGACAGGGGGCAGCGGGGAGCTGTTTTTT. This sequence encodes CASKTTGGSGELFF.

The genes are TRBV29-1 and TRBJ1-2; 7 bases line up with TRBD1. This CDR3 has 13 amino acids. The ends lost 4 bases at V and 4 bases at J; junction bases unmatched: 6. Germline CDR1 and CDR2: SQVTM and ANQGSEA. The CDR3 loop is CSVGVGGAYGYTF. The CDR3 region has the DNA TGCAGCGTTGGGGTAGGGGGCGCCTATGGCTACACCTTC.

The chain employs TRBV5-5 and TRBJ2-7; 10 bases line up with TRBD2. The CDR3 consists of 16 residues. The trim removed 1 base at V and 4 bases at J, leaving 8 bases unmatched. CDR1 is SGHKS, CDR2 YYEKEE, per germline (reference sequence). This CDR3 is CASSLQGTSGTYEQYF. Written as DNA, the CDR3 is TGTGCCAGCAGCTTGCAGGGTACTAGCGGGACGTACGAGCAGTACTTC.

DNA for the CDR3: TGTGCCACCAGCAGAGGGACAGGGGGCGATGGCTACACCTTC. As protein: CATSRGTGGDGYTF. J is TRBJ1-2 and V is TRBV15; 11 bases agree with TRBD1. Germline-derived CDR1 and CDR2 are LNHNV and YYDKDF (reference sequence). The trim removed 1 base at V and 6 bases at J, leaving 1 base unmatched. CDR3 length: 14 residues.

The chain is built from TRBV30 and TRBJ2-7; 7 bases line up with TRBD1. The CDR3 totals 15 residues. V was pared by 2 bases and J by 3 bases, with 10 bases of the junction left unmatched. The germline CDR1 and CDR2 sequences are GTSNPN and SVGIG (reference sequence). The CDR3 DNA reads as TGTGCCTGGAGTATACTAAGAGGGGGCCTCTACGAGCAGTACTTC. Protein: CAWSILRGGLYEQYF.

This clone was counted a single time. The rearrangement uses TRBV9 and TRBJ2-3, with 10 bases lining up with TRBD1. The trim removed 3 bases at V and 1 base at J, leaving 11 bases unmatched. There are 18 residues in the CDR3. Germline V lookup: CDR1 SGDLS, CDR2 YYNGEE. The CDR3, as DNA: TGTGCCAGCAGCGCCCGCGGGACAGGGGACTTCGGCACAGATACGCAGTATTTT. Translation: CASSARGTGDFGTDTQYF.

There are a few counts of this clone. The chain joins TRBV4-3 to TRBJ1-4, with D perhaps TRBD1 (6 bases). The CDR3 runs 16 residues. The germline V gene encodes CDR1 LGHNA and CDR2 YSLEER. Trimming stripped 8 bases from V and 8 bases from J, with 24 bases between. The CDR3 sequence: CASSPGEGGGHEKLFF. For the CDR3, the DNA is TGCGCCAGCTCACCCGGGGAGGGAGGGGGGCACGAAAAACTGTTTTTT.

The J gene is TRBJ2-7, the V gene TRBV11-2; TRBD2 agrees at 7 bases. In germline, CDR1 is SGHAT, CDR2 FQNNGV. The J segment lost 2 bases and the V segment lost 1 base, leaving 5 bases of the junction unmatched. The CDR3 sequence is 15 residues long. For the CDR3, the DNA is TGTGCCAGCAGCTTAGCGGGCGGGACTACCTACGAGCAGTACTTC. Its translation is CASSLAGGTTYEQYF.

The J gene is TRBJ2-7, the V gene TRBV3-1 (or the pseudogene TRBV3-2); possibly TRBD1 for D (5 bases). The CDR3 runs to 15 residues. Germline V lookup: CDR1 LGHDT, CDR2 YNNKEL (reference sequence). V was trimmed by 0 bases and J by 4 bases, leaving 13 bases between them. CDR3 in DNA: TGTGCCAGCAGCCAAGAACGCGGCAGGGTTTACGAGCAGTACTTC. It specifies CASSQERGRVYEQYF.